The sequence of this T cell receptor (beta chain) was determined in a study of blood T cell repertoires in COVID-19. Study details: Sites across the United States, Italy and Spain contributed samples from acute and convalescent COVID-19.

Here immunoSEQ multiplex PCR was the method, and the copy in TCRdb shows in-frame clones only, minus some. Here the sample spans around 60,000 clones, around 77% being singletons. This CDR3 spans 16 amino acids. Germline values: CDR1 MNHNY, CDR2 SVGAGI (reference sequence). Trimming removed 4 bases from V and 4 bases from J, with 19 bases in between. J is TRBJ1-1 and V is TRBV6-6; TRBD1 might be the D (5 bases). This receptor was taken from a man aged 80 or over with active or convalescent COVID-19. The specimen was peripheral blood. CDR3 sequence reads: CASSSPSREGGTEAFF. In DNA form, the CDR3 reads TGTGCCAGCAGTTCTCCTTCCAGGGAAGGTGGCACTGAAGCTTTCTTT.